These 6 T cell receptor beta chains were sequenced from one sample in a study of CD8 T cells in ankylosing spondylitis. TCRdb redid the calling of the 5' RACE reads with MiXCR, one entry per CDR3 protein. The repertoire consists of about 140,000 distinct CDR3 sequences, with roughly 8.3% occurring once and the leading ten covering 7.3%. Sequencing input: synovial fluid, either unsorted or a sorted T cell fraction (not recorded which). The receptor set was obtained from a male donor with ankylosing spondylitis.

This clonotype was recorded at least ten times. The rearrangement links TRBV7-9 to TRBJ2-1, with D possibly being TRBD2 (5 bases). V lost 4 bases, J lost 7 bases, and 14 bases lay in between. CDR3 size: 14 residues. CDR1 and CDR2 from the germline V gene are SEHNR and FQNEAQ (reference sequence). The CDR3 here is CASSSPRTANEQFF. In DNA form, the CDR3 reads TGTGCCAGCAGCTCCCCCCGGACTGCTAATGAGCAGTTCTTC.

In its sample, this clonotype was seen many times. CDR3 residues: CASSRQAFYEQYF. The CDR3 DNA reads TGTGCCAGCAGTCGACAGGCATTCTACGAGCAGTACTTC. The V gene is TRBV27, the J gene TRBJ2-7; perhaps TRBD1 as D (6 bases). The CDR3 contains 13 residues. Trimming took 5 bases from V and 3 from J, leaving 11 bases between them. CDR1 is MNHEY, CDR2 SMNVEV, per germline (reference sequence).

This clonotype was counted at least ten times. The genes are TRBV28 and TRBJ2-2, with 7 bases lining up with TRBD1. The J segment lost 6 bases and the V segment lost 3 bases, leaving 4 bases of the junction unmatched. The germline V gene has CDR1 MDHEN and CDR2 SYDVKM. The CDR3 has 14 residues. CDR3 sequence: CASSFPGQAGELFF. CDR3 DNA sequence: TGTGCCAGCAGTTTCCCTGGACAGGCCGGGGAGCTGTTTTTT.

This clonotype was observed a handful of times. CDR3 loop: CASSLARDGDTQYF. In DNA, the CDR3 is TGTGCCAGCAGCTTGGCGCGGGACGGGGATACGCAGTATTTT. The chain is built from TRBV5-6 and TRBJ2-3, with D maybe TRBD2 (6 bases). The germline V and J ends were trimmed by 0 bases and 6 bases, with 11 bases remaining between them. This CDR3 has 14 amino acids. The germline CDR1 and CDR2 sequences are SGHDT and YYEEEE.

This clonotype was detected ten times or more. J is TRBJ1-1 and V is TRBV10-3; 10 nucleotides match TRBD1. Trimming took 4 bases from V and 0 from J; bases not matched to a gene: 11. Germline CDR1 and CDR2: ENHRY and SYGVKD. The CDR3 spans 18 residues. For the CDR3, the DNA is TGTGCCATCAGTGCCGTTAGGACAGGGGGTTCCCTGAACACTGAAGCTTTCTTT. Amino acids: CAISAVRTGGSLNTEAFF.

The table lists this clonotype with a few counts. This sequence joins TRBV9 and TRBJ2-7, with TRBD2 identical over 12 bases. After removal of 3 bases from V and 3 bases from J, the junction contained 4 bases not matched to a gene. Germline assignment: CDR1 SGDLS and CDR2 YYNGEE. CDR3 size: 15 residues. In nucleotides, the CDR3 is TGTGCCAGCAGCGGGGGACTAGCGGGTTTCTACGAGCAGTACTTC. It is translated as CASSGGLAGFYEQYF.